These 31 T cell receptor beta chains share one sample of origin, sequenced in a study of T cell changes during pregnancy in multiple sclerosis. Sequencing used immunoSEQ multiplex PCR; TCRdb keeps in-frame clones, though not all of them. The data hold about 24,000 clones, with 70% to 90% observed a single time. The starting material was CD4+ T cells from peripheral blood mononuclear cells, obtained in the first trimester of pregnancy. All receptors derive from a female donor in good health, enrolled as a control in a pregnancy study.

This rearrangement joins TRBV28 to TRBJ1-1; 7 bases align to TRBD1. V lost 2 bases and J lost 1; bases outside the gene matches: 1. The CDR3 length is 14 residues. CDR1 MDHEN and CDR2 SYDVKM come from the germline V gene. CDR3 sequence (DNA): TGTGCCAGCAGTTTAGGGACAGAGAACACTGAAGCTTTCTTT. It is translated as CASSLGTENTEAFF.

CDR3 amino acids: CASSRDREVGYTF. The CDR3 DNA sequence: TGTGCCAGCAGCCGAGACAGGGAAGTTGGCTACACCTTC. V is TRBV6-1 and J is TRBJ1-2; 7 bases map to TRBD1. Trimming at V came to 6 bases and at J to 7 bases, leaving 8 bases not matched to a gene. This CDR3 has 13 amino acids. Germline lookup yields CDR1 MNHNS and CDR2 SASEGT.

The CDR3 spells CAISRDGGRGGYTF. The CDR3 nucleotides are TGTGCCATCAGTAGGGACGGGGGAAGAGGTGGCTACACCTTC. The J gene is TRBJ1-2, the V gene TRBV10-3, with D perhaps matching TRBD1 (5 bases). The germline V gene has CDR1 ENHRY and CDR2 SYGVKD. There are 14 residues in the CDR3. Trimming took 5 bases from V and 7 from J, leaving 17 bases between them.

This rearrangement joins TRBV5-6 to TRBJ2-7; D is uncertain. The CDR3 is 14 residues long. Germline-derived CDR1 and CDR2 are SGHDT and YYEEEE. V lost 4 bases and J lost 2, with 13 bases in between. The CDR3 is CASSGYPATYEQYF. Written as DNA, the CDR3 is TGTGCCAGCAGCGGATACCCAGCGACCTACGAGCAGTACTTC.

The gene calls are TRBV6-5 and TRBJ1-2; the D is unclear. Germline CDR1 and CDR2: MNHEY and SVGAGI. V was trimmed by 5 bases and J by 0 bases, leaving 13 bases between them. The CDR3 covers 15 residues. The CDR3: CASSARGLPNYGYTF. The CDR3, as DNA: TGTGCCAGCAGTGCCCGAGGGCTCCCTAACTATGGCTACACCTTC.

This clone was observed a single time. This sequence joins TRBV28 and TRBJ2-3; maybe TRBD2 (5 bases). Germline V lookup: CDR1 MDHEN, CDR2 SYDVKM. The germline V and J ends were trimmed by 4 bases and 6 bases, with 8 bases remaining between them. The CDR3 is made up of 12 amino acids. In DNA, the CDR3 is TGTGCCAGCAGTTCACCGGGGGATACGCAGTATTTT. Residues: CASSSPGDTQYF.

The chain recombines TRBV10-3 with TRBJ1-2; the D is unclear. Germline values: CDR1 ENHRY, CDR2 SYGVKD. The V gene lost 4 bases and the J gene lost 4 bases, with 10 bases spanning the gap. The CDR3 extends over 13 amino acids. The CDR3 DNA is TGTGCCATCAGTGGGGTGGAGAGCTATGGCTACACCTTC. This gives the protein CAISGVESYGYTF.

CDR3 nucleotide sequence: TGCAGTGCTAGTCTAAACCGGGAGCTGTTTTTT. Amino acid sequence: CSASLNRELFF. This chain uses TRBV20-1 with TRBJ2-2, with no clear D. Germline-derived CDR1 and CDR2 are DFQATT and SNEGSKA (reference sequence). V lost 3 bases, J lost 9 bases, and 8 bases lay in between. This CDR3 is built from 11 residues.

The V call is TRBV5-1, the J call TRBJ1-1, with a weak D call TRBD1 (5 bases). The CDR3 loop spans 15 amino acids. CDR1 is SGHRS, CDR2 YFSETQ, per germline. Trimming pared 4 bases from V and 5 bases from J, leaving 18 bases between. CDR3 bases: TGCGCCAGCAGCACTGGGGGGAGGGCAAATACTGAAGCTTTCTTT. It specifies CASSTGGRANTEAFF. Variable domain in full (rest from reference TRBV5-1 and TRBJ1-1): KAGVTQTPRYLIKTRGQQVTLSCSPISGHRSVSWYQQTPGQGLQFLFEYFSETQRNKGNFPGRFSGRQFSNSRSEMNVSTLELGDSALYLCASSTGGRANTEAFFGQGTRLTVV.

The CDR3 DNA follows: TGTGCCAGCAGCTTGGATTCAGCAGGGTGGAACACTGAAGCTTTCTTT. Amino acids: CASSLDSAGWNTEAFF. V gene TRBV5-4 combines with J gene TRBJ1-1; a weak D match, TRBD1 (5 bases). Per the germline V gene, CDR1 is SGHNT and CDR2 is YYREEE (reference sequence). V shed 0 bases and J shed 1 base, with 13 bases lying between them. CDR3 length equals 16 residues.

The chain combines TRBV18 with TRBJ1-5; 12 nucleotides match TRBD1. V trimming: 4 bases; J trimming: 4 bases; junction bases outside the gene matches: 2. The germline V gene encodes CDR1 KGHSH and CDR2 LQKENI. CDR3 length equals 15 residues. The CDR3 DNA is TGTGCCAGCTCACAGGGACAGGGGGCGAATCAGCCCCAGCATTTT. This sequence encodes CASSQGQGANQPQHF.

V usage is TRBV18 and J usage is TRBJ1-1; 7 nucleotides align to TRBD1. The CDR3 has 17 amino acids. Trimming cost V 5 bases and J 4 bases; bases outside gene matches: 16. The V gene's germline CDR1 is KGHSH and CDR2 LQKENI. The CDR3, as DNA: TGTGCCAGCTCATCTTTTCCGGGACAGTCGAGTGGCACTGAAGCTTTCTTT. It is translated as CASSSFPGQSSGTEAFF.

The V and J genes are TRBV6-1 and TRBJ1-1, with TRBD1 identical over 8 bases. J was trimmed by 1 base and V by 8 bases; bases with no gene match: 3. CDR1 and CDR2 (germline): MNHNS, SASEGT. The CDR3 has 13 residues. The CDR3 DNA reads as TGTGCCAGCCAGGGACAGGCGAACACTGAAGCTTTCTTT. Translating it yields CASQGQANTEAFF.

CDR3 residues: CASSPGSNTEAFF. The CDR3 region has the DNA TGTGCCAGCTCACCCGGGTCGAACACTGAAGCTTTCTTT. The chain carries TRBV18 and TRBJ1-1, with D uncertain. V lost 3 bases, J lost 1 base, and 6 bases lay in between. The CDR3 loop spans 13 amino acids. CDR1 KGHSH and CDR2 LQKENI come from the germline V gene.

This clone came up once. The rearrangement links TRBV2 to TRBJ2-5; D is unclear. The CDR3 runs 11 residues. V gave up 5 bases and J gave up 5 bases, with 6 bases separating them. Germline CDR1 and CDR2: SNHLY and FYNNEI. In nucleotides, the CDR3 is TGTGCCAGCAGTATCATGGAGACCCAGTACTTC. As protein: CASSIMETQYF.

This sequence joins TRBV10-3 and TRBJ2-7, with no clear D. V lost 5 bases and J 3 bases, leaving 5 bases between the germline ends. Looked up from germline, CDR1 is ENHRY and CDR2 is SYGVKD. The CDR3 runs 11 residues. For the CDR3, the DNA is TGTGCCATCAGTAGCGTCTACGAGCAGTACTTC. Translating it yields CAISSVYEQYF.

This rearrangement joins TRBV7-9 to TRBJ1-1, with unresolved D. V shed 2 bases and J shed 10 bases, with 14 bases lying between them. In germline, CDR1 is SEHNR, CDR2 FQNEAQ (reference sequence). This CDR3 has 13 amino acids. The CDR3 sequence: CASSLRGLYRAFF. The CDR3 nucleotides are TGTGCCAGCAGCTTACGTGGTCTTTACAGAGCTTTCTTT.

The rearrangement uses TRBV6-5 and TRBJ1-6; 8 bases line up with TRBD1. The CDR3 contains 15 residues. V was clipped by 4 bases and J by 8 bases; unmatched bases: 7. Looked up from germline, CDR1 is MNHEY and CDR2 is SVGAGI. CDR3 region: CASSFQDRDHSPLHF. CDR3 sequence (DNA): TGTGCCAGCAGTTTCCAGGACAGGGATCATTCACCCCTCCACTTT.

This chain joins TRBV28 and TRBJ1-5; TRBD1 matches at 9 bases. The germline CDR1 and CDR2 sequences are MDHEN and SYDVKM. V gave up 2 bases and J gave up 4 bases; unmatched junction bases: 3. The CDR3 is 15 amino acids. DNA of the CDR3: TGTGCCAGCAGTTTAGTGGACAGGGGAAATCAGCCCCAGCATTTT. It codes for CASSLVDRGNQPQHF.

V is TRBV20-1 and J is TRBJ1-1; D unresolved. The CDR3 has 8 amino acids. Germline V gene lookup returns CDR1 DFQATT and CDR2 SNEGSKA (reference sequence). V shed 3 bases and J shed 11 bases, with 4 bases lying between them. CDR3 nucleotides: TGCAGTGCTAGCCAGGCTTTCTTT. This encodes CSASQAFF.

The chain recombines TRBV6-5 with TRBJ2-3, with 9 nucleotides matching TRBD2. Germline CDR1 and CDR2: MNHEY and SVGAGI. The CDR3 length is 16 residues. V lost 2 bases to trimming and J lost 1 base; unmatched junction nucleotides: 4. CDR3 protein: CASSYQGLAGTDTQYF. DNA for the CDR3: TGTGCCAGCAGTTACCAGGGACTAGCTGGCACAGATACGCAGTATTTT.

CDR3 nucleotide sequence: TGTGCCAGCAGCTTAGTGGCGGGGAGGAGCTATGGCTACACCTTC. Translated, it gives CASSLVAGRSYGYTF. The V gene is TRBV5-5, the J gene TRBJ1-2; D is undetermined. Trimming cost V 2 bases and J 4 bases, with 15 bases left between them. CDR3 length equals 15 residues. In germline, CDR1 is SGHKS, CDR2 YYEKEE (reference sequence).

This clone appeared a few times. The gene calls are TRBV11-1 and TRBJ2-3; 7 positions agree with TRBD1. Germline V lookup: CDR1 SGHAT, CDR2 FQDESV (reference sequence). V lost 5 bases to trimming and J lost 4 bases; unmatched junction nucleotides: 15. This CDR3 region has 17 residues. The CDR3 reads CASSPSPRQGTADTQYF. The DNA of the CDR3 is TGTGCCAGCAGCCCTTCACCGAGACAGGGTACAGCAGATACGCAGTATTTT.

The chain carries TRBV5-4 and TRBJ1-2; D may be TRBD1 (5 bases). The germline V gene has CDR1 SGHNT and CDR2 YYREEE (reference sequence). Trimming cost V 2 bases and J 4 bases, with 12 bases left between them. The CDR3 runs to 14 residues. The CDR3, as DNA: TGTGCCAGCAGCTTCGGCACAGGTACCTATGGCTACACCTTC. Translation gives CASSFGTGTYGYTF.

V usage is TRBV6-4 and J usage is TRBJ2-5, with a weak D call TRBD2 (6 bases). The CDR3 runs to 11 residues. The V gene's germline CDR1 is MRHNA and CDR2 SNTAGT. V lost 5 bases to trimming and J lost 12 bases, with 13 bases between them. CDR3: CASSYGGPKYF. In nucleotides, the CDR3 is TGTGCCAGCAGTTACGGAGGGCCTAAGTACTTC.

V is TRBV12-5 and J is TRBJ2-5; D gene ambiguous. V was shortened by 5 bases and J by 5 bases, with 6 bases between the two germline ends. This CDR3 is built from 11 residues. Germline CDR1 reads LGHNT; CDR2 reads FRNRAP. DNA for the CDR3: TGTGCTAGTGGTCGGTTGGAGACCCAGTACTTC. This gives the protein CASGRLETQYF.

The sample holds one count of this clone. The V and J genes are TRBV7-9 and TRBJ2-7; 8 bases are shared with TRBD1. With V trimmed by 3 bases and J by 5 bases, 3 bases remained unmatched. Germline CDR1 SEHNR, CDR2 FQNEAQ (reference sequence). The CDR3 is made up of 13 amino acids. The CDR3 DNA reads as TGTGCCAGCAGCTTGACAGGGGACCACGAGCAGTACTTC. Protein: CASSLTGDHEQYF.

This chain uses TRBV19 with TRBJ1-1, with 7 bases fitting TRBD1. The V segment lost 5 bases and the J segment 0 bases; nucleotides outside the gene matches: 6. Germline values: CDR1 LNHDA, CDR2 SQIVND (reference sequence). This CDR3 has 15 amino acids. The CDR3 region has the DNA TGTGCCAGTAGTCGGGGACAGCTCTTGAACACTGAAGCTTTCTTT. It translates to CASSRGQLLNTEAFF.

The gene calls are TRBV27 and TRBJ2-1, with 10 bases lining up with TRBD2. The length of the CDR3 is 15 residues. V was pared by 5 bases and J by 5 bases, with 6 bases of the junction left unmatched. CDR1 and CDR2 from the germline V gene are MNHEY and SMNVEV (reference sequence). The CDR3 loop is CASSQLAGVNNEQFF. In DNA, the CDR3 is TGTGCCAGCAGTCAGCTAGCGGGAGTTAACAATGAGCAGTTCTTC.

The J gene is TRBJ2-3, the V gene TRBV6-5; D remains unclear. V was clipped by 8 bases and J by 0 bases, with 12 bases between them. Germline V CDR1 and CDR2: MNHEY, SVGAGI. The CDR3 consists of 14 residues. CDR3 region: CASARYSSTDTQYF. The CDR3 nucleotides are TGTGCCAGCGCCCGCTACTCTAGCACAGATACGCAGTATTTT.

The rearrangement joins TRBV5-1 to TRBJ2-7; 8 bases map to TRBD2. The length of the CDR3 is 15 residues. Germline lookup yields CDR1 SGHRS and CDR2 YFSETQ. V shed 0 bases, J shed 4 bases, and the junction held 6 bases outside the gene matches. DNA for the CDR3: TGCGCCAGCAGCTTGGGGCGCGGGAGGTCTTACGAGCAGTACTTC. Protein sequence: CASSLGRGRSYEQYF.